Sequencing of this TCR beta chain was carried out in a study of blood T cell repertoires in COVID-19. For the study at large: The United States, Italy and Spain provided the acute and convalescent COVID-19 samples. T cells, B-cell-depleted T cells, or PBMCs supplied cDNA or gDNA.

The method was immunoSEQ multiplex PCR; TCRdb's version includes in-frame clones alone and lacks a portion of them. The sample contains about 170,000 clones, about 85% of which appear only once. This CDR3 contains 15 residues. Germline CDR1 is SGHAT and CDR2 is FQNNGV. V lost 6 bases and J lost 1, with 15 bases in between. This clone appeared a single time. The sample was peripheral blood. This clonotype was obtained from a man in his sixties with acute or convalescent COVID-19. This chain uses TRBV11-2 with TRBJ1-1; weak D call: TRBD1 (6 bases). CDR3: CASRYATGTNTEAFF. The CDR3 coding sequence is TGTGCCAGCAGATACGCCACAGGGACGAACACTGAAGCTTTCTTT.